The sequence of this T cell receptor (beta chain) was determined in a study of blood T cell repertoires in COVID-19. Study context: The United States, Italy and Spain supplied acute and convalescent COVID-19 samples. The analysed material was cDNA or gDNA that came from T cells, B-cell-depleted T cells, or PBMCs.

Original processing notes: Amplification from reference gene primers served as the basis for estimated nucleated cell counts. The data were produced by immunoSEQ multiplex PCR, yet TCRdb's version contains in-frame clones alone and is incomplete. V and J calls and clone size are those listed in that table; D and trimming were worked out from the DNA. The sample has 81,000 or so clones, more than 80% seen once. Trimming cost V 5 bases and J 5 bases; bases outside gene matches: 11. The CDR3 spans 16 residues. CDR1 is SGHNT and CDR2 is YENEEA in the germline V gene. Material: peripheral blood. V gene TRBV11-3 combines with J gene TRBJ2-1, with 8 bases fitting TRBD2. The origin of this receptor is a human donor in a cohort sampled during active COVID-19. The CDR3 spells CASSPRGAGGHNEQFF. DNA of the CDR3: TGTGCCAGCAGCCCCCGGGGGGCGGGGGGCCACAATGAGCAGTTCTTC.